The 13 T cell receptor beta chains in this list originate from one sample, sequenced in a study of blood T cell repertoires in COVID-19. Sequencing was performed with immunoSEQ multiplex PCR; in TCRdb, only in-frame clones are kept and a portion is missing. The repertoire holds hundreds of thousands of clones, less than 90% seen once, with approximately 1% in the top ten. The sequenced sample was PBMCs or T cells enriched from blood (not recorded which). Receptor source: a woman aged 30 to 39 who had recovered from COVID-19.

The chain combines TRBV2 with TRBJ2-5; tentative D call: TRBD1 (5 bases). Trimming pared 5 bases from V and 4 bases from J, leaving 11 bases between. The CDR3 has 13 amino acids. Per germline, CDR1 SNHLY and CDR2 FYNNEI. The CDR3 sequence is CASSPKGVETQYF. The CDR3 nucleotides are TGTGCCAGCAGTCCCAAAGGGGTAGAGACCCAGTACTTC.

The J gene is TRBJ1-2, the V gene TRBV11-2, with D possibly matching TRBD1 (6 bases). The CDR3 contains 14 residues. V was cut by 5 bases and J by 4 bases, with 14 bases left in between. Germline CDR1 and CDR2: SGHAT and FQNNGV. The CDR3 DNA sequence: TGTGCCAGCAGCACCCAACAGGGAGCCTATGGCTACACCTTC. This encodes CASSTQQGAYGYTF.

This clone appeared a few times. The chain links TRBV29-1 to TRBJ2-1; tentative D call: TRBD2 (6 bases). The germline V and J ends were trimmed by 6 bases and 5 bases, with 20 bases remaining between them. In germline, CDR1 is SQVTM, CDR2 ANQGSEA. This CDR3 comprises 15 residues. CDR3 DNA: TGCAGCGTGCTTGCTCTCGGGGGAAAAAACAATGAGCAGTTCTTC. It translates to CSVLALGGKNNEQFF.

The CDR3 nucleotides read TGCGCCAGCAGCCAAAGGGACAGGGCCCACAATGAGCAGTTCTTC. Translated: CASSQRDRAHNEQFF. The chain recombines TRBV4-1 with TRBJ2-1; 9 bases map to TRBD1. V dropped 2 bases and J dropped 5; count of bases not matched to a gene: 4. The CDR3 consists of 15 residues. The germline V gene encodes CDR1 MGHRA and CDR2 YSYEKL.

The CDR3 region has the DNA TGTGCCAGCAGCTTGGCGGGTGCTGAAAAACTGTTTTTT. Its translation: CASSLAGAEKLFF. The J gene is TRBJ1-4, the V gene TRBV7-9, with unresolved D. The ends were cut back, 3 bases at V and 7 bases at J, with 9 bases in the middle. This CDR3 is 13 amino acids long. Germline CDR1 and CDR2: SEHNR and FQNEAQ (reference sequence).

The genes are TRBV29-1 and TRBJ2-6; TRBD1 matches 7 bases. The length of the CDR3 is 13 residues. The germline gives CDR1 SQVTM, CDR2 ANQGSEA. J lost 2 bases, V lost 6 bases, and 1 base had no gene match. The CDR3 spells CSVQGAGANVLTF. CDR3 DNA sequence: TGCAGCGTCCAGGGGGCTGGGGCCAACGTCCTGACTTTC.

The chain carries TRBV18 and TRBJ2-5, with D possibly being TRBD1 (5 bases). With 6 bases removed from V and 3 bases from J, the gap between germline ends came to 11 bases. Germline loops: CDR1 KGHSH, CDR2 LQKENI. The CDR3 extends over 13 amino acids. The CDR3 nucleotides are TGTGCCAGCTCGTGGACAAGAGAAGAGACCCAGTACTTC. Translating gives CASSWTREETQYF.

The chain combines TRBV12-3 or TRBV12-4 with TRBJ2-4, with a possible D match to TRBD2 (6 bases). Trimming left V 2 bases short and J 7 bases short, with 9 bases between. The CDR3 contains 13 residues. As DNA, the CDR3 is TGTGCCAGCAGTTTAAGAAGCGGGAACATTCAGTACTTC. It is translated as CASSLRSGNIQYF.

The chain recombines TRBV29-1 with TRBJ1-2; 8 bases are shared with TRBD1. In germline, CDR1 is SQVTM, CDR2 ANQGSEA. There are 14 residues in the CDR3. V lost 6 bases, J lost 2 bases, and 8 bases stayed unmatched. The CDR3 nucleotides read TGCAGCGTCGCCGGACAGGGATGGAACTATGGCTACACCTTC. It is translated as CSVAGQGWNYGYTF.

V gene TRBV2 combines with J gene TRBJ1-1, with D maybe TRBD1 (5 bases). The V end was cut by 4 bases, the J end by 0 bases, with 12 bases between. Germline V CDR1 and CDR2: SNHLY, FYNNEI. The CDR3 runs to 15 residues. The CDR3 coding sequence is TGTGCCAGCAGTGTTGGGGGACTGATGAACACTGAAGCTTTCTTT. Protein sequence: CASSVGGLMNTEAFF. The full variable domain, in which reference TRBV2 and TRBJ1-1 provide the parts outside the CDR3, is EPEVTQTPSHQVTQMGQEVILRCVPISNHLYFYWYRQILGQKVEFLVSFYNNEISEKSEIFDDQFSVERPDGSNFTLKIRSTKLEDSAMYFCASSVGGLMNTEAFFGQGTRLTVV.

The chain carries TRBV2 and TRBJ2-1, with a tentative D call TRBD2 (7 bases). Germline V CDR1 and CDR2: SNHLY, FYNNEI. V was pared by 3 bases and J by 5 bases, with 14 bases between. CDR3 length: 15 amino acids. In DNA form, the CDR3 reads TGTGCCAGCAGTGATAGGGGGGGGACTAACAATGAGCAGTTCTTC. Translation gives CASSDRGGTNNEQFF.

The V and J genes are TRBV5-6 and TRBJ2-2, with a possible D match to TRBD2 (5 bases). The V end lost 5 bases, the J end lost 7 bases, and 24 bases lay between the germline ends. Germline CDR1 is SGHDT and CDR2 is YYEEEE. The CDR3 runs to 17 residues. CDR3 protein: CASSPRVVLQVGGELFF. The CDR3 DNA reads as TGTGCCAGCAGTCCGCGGGTTGTGCTTCAGGTCGGCGGGGAGCTGTTTTTT.

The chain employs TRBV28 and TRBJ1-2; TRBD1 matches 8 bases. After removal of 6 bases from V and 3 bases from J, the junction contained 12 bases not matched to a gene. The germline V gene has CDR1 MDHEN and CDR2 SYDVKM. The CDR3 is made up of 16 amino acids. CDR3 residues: CASRYRTGHSYYGYTF. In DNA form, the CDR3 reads TGTGCCAGCAGATACCGGACAGGGCACTCGTACTATGGCTACACCTTC.